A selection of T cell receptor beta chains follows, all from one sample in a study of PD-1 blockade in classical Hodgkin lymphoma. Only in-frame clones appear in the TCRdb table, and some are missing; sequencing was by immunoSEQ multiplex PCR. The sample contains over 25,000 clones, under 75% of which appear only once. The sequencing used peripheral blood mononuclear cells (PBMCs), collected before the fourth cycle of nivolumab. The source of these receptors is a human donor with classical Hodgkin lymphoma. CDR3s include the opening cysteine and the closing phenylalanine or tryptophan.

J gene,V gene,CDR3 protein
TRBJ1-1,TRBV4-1,CASSQHYATESTEAFF
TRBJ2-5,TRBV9,CASSDEAEETQYF
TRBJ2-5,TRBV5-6,CASSLRKGPNEETQYF
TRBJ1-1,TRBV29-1,CSVGIEAGAFF
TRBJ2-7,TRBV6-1,CASPGLLSYEQYF
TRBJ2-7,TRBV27,CASSSTGPSYEQYF
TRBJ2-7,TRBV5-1,CASTMGGGATYEQYF
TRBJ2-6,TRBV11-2,CASSPAGFGANVLTF
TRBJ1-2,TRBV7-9,CASSGSSPRYTF
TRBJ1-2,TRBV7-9,CASSLDGRGYTF
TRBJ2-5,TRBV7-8,CASSLGSGVKETQYF
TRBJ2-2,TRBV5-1,CASSLERASTGELFF
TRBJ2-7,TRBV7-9,CASSLGREGNEQYF
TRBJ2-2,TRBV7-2,CASSFRMGLAALGGELFF
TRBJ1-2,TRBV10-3,CAIRGAGDGYTF
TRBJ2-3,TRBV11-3,CASSTGTGEEFGTDTQYF
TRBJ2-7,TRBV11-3,CASSDGYSGSLVQYF
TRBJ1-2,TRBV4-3,CASSPQTGMDYGYTF
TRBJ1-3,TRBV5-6,CASSSTILSHESSGNTIYF
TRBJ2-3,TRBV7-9,CASSYLPGVGDTQYF
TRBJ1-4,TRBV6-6,CASSPSPQDGEEKLFF
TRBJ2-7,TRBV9,CASSGDMPYEQYF
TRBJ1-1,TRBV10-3,CAISDWDTSTPEAFF
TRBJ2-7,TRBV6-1,CASSEGTGEHEQYF
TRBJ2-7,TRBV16,CASSQTLITYEQYF
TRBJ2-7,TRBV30,CAWSLGQGYEQYF
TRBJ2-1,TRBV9,CASSFQLAGGPNEQFF
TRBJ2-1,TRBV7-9,CASSSTSGDNEQFF
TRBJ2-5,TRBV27,CASSLAGTSGGQETQYF
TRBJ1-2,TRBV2,CASRERTGGAQYGYTF
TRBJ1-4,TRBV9,CASSSGVNEKLFF